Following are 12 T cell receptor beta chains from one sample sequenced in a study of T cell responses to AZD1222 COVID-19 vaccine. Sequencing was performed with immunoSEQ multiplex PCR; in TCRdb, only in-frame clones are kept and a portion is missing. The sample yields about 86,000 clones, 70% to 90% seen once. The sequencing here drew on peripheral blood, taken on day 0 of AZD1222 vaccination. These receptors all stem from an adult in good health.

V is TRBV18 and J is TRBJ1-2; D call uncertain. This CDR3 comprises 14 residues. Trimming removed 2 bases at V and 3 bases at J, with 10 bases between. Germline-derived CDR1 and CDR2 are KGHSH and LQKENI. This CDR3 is CASSPGVLDYGYTF. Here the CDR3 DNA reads TGTGCCAGCTCACCAGGGGTTTTGGACTATGGCTACACCTTC.

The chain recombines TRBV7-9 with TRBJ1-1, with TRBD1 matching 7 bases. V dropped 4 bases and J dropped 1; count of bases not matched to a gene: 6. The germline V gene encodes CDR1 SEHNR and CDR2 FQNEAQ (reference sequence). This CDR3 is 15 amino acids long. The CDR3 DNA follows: TGTGCCAGCAGCTCCCGGGGACAGTGGAACACTGAAGCTTTCTTT. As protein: CASSSRGQWNTEAFF.

CDR3 sequence: CASRGGRASGTGELFF. The CDR3 nucleotides read TGTGCCAGCAGGGGGGGACGGGCTAGCGGGACCGGGGAGCTGTTTTTT. V is TRBV7-2 and J is TRBJ2-2; 8 bases line up with TRBD2. Germline V gene sequence: CDR1 SGHTA, CDR2 FQGNSA. V lost 6 bases and J lost 5; bases outside the gene matches: 11. The CDR3 runs to 16 residues.

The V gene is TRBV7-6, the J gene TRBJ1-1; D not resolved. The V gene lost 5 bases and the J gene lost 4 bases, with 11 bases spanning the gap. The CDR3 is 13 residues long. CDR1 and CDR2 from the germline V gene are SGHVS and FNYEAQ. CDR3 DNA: TGTGCCAGCAGCCGATGGGGAATCACTGAAGCTTTCTTT. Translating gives CASSRWGITEAFF.

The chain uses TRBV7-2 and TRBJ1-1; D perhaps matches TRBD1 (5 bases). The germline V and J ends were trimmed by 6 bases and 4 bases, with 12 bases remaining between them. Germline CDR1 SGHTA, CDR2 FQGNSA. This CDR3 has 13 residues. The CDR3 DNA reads TGTGCCAGCAGTGAAGGGGTTGGCACTGAAGCTTTCTTT. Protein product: CASSEGVGTEAFF.

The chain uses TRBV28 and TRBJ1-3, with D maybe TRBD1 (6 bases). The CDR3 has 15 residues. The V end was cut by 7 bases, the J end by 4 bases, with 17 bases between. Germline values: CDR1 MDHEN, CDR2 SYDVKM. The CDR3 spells CASIGPWGQGNTIYF. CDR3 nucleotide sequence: TGTGCCAGCATAGGCCCCTGGGGACAAGGAAACACCATATATTTT.

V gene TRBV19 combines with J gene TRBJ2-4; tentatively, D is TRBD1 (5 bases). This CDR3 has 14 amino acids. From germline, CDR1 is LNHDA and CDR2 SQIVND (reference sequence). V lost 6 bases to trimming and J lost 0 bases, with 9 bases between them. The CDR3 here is CASRDGQAKNIQYF. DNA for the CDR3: TGTGCCAGTAGGGACGGACAAGCCAAAAACATTCAGTACTTC. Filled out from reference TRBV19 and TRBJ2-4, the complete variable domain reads DGGITQSPKYLFRKEGQNVTLSCEQNLNHDAMYWYRQDPGQGLRLIYYSQIVNDFQKGDIAEGYSVSREKKESFPLTVTSAQKNPTAFYLCASRDGQAKNIQYFGAGTRLSVL.

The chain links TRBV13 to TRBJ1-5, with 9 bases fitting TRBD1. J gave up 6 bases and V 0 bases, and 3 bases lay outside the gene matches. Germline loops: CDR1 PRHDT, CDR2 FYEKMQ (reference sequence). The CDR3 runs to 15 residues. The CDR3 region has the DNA TGTGCCAGCAGCTTAGGACAGGGGGCCATTCAGCCCCAGCATTTT. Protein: CASSLGQGAIQPQHF.

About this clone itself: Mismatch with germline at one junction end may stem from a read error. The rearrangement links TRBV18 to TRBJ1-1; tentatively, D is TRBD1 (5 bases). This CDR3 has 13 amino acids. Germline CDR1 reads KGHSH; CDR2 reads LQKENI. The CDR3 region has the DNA TGTGCCAGCTCAGGCCCTGCCGGGGCGGTGGGAGTCTTT. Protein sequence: CASSGPAGAVGVF.

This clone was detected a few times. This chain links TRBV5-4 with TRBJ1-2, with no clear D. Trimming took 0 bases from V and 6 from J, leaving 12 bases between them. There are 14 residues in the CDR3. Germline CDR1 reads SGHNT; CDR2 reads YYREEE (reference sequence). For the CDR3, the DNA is TGTGCCAGCAGCTTGGAGGTAGGGAAGGATGGCTACACCTTC. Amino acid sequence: CASSLEVGKDGYTF.

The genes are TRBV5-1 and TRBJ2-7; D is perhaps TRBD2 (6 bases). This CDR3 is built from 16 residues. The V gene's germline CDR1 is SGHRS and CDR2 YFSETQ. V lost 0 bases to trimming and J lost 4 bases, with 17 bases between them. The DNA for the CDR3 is TGCGCCAGCAGCTTGGTAGGCGCAGCGGGTGATTACGAGCAGTACTTC. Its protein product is CASSLVGAAGDYEQYF.

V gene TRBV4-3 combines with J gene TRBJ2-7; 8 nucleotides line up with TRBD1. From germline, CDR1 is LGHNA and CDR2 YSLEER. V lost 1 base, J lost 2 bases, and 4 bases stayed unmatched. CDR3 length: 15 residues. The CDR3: CASSQGQGRAYEQYF. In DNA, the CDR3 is TGCGCCAGCAGCCAAGGACAGGGGCGGGCCTACGAGCAGTACTTC.